Shown below are 14 T cell receptor beta chains from a single sample sequenced in a study of regulatory T cells in long-lasting Graves disease. Indicated time point: newly diagnosed GD, antithyroid drugs for less than 3 months. RNA isolated from PBMCs was used to make the TCR library. Relying on iRepertoire HTBI primers and Arm-PCR of CDR3 regions, the team built TCR beta libraries. TCRdb re-called the multiplex PCR reads with MiXCR, one entry per CDR3 protein. The profile covers 350,000 to 550,000 distinct CDR3 sequences, with 13% to 15% appearing a single time and roughly a sixth taken by the ten largest. The sample was also reused in another study, on T cells in Graves' hyperthyroidism and ophthalmopathy.

The starting material was peripheral blood mononuclear cells (PBMCs), obtained at new diagnosis, from a patient treated with antithyroid drugs. The source is a woman aged 50 to 60 with Graves disease.

The chain employs TRBV20-1 and TRBJ2-3, with 9 positions matching TRBD2. With 3 bases clipped from V and 4 bases from J, the junction kept 11 bases outside the gene matches. Germline CDR1 DFQATT, CDR2 SNEGSKA (reference sequence). The CDR3 loop spans 16 amino acids. CDR3 sequence reads: CSARRGSGSSADTQYF. The CDR3 nucleotides are TGCAGTGCTAGGAGGGGTAGCGGGAGTTCCGCAGATACGCAGTATTTT.

This sequence joins TRBV4-2 and TRBJ1-2; D is perhaps TRBD1 (6 bases). Trimming removed 0 bases at V and 5 bases at J, with 13 bases between. Germline V gene sequence: CDR1 LGHNA, CDR2 YNFKEQ. The CDR3 runs 15 residues. The CDR3 bases are TGTGCCAGCAGCCAAGATTCGTCGACAGGTTATGGCTACACCTTC. It encodes CASSQDSSTGYGYTF.

This clonotype was recorded many times. The V and J genes are TRBV2 and TRBJ2-3, with D unclear. Trimming removed 4 bases from V and 7 bases from J, with 6 bases in between. Germline CDR1 is SNHLY and CDR2 is FYNNEI. The CDR3 extends over 11 amino acids. The CDR3 here is CASSGEYTQYF. CDR3 sequence (DNA): TGTGCCAGCAGTGGGGAATATACGCAGTATTTT.

This clonotype was picked up a small number of times. This sequence joins TRBV19 and TRBJ2-2, with D perhaps matching TRBD1 (6 bases). The CDR3 runs 15 residues. The V gene's germline CDR1 is LNHDA and CDR2 SQIVND (reference sequence). V was shortened by 7 bases and J by 2 bases, with 14 bases between the two germline ends. The CDR3 DNA reads as TGTGCCAGTATTGATGGGGGCGCCAACACCGGGGAGCTGTTTTTT. Translating gives CASIDGGANTGELFF.

There are many counts of this clonotype. The chain carries TRBV7-6 and TRBJ2-1; no clear D. The CDR3 has 17 amino acids. Germline CDR1 SGHVS, CDR2 FNYEAQ. Trimming took off 1 base at V and 0 bases at J, with 13 bases between the two ends. As DNA, the CDR3 is TGTGCCAGCAGCTTAGGTACTACCTGGAGCTCCTACAATGAGCAGTTCTTC. This gives the protein CASSLGTTWSSYNEQFF. Filled out from reference TRBV7-6 and TRBJ2-1, the complete variable domain reads GAGVSQSPRYKVTKRGQDVALRCDPISGHVSLYWYRQALGQGPEFLTYFNYEAQQDKSGLPNDRFSAERPEGSISTLTIQRTEQRDSAMYRCASSLGTTWSSYNEQFFGPGTRLTVL.

This clonotype was counted only a few times. The J gene is TRBJ1-4, the V gene TRBV7-2; D remains unclear. CDR1 and CDR2 (germline): SGHTA, FQGNSA. The CDR3 sequence is 13 residues long. V dropped 2 bases and J dropped 10 bases, with 11 bases sitting between them. CDR3 amino acids: CASSLPDSGKLFF. DNA of the CDR3: TGTGCCAGCAGCTTACCTGATAGCGGAAAACTGTTTTTT. The entire variable domain, with the rest obtained from reference TRBV7-2 and TRBJ1-4, is as follows: GAGVSQSPSNKVTEKGKDVELRCDPISGHTALYWYRQSLGQGLEFLIYFQGNSAPDKSGLPSDRFSAERTGGSVSTLTIQRTQQEDSAVYLCASSLPDSGKLFFGSGTQLSVL.

Worth noting for this clonotype: A much larger clone lies one base from this, so it may be a read error. CDR3 bases: TGTGCCAGCAGCGTGACAGCCTACGAGCAGCACTTC. Translating it yields CASSVTAYEQHF. The chain couples TRBV2 to TRBJ2-7, with D possibly being TRBD1 (5 bases). CDR1 SNHLY and CDR2 FYNNEI come from the germline V gene. CDR3 length: 12 residues.

This clonotype has at least ten counts. The chain combines TRBV7-9 with TRBJ2-7; perhaps TRBD1 as D (5 bases). The length of the CDR3 is 16 residues. CDR1 and CDR2 from the germline V gene are SEHNR and FQNEAQ (reference sequence). V was cut by 5 bases and J by 0 bases, with 17 bases left in between. CDR3 nucleotides: TGTGCCAGCAGCCCTCTCGGTGACAGCCTCTCCTACGAGCAGTACTTC. Its translation is CASSPLGDSLSYEQYF.

This clonotype was recorded many times. The V gene is TRBV4-1, the J gene TRBJ2-7; 7 nucleotides align to TRBD2. Germline loops: CDR1 MGHRA, CDR2 YSYEKL. The CDR3 is made up of 15 amino acids. V dropped 1 base and J dropped 3; count of bases not matched to a gene: 6. The CDR3 nucleotides read TGCGCCAGCAGCCAAGCTCCTAGCGGAGACTACGAGCAGTACTTC. Translation gives CASSQAPSGDYEQYF.

In its sample, this clonotype was seen a few times. The V gene is TRBV28, the J gene TRBJ2-1, with 9 bases aligning to TRBD2. The CDR3 is 15 residues long. CDR1 is MDHEN, CDR2 SYDVKM, per germline. Trimming removed 6 bases from V and 7 bases from J; junction bases left unmatched: 10. CDR3 region: CASRIRASGINEQFF. In DNA, the CDR3 is TGTGCCAGCAGAATTAGGGCTAGCGGGATAAATGAGCAGTTCTTC.

This clonotype was detected ten times or more. V is TRBV12-3 or TRBV12-4 and J is TRBJ2-1; D unresolved. Trimming left V 3 bases short and J 8 bases short, with 8 bases between. The length of the CDR3 is 12 residues. The DNA for the CDR3 is TGTGCCAGCAGTTTTAGGTTTCATGAGCAGTTCTTC. The encoded protein is CASSFRFHEQFF.

J is TRBJ1-1 and V is TRBV7-8; the D is unclear. CDR1 and CDR2 (germline): SGHVS, FQNEAQ. Trimming stripped 1 base from V and 1 base from J, with 10 bases between. This CDR3 has 15 amino acids. DNA of the CDR3: TGTGCCAGCAGCTTAGGCCAGGCGGGGAACACTGAAGCTTTCTTT. This gives the protein CASSLGQAGNTEAFF.

This clonotype was recorded many times. The genes are TRBV9 and TRBJ2-1, with 8 bases lining up with TRBD1. The CDR3 has 22 residues. Looked up from germline, CDR1 is SGDLS and CDR2 is YYNGEE. Losses at the gene ends were 0 bases for V and 0 bases for J; bases not matched to a gene: 20. The CDR3 protein is CASSVADRGTGILISSYNEQFF. As DNA, the CDR3 is TGTGCCAGCAGCGTAGCTGACCGGGGGACAGGAATCTTGATAAGCTCCTACAATGAGCAGTTCTTC.

The J gene is TRBJ2-3, the V gene TRBV6-5; D is ambiguous. The CDR3 runs to 13 residues. Germline V gene sequence: CDR1 MNHEY, CDR2 SVGAGI. V was pared by 0 bases and J by 6 bases, with 7 bases between. CDR3 amino acids: CASSYSGRDTQYF. DNA for the CDR3: TGTGCCAGCAGTTACTCCGGACGGGATACGCAGTATTTT.